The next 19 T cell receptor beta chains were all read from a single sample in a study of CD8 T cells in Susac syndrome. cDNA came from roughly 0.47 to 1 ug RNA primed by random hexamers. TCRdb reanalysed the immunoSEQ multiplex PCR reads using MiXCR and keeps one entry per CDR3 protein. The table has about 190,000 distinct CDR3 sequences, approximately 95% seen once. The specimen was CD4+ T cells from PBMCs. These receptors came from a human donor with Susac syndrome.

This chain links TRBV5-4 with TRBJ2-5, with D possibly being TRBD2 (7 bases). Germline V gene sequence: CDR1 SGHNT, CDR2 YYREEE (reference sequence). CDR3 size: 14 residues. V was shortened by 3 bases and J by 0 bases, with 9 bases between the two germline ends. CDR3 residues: CASSWGGDQETQYF. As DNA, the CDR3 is TGTGCCAGCAGCTGGGGGGGCGACCAAGAGACCCAGTACTTC.

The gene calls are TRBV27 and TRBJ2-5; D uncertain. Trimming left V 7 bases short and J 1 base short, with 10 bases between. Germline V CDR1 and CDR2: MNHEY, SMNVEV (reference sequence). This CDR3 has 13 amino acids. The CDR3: CASKAPPQETQYF. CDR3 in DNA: TGTGCCAGCAAAGCCCCCCCCCAAGAGACCCAGTACTTC.

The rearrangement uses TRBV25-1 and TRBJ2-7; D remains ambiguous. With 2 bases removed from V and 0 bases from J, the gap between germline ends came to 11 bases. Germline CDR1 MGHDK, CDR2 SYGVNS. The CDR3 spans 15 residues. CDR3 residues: CASSETSGRSYEQYF. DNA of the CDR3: TGTGCCAGCAGTGAAACTTCGGGCCGCTCCTACGAGCAGTACTTC.

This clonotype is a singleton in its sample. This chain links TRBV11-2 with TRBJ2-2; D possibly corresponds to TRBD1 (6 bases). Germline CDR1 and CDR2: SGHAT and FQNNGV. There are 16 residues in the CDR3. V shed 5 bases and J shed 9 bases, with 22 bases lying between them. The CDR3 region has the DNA TGTGCCAGCAGCGATGACAGGTCGACGGGCAGTCGGGAGCTGTTTTTT. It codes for CASSDDRSTGSRELFF.

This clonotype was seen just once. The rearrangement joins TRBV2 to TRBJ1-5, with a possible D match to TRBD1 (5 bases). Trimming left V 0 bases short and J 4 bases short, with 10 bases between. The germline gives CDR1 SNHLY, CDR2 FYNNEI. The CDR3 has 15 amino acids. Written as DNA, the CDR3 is TGTGCCAGCAGTGAAGCGCATAACAGGAATCAGCCCCAGCATTTT. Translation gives CASSEAHNRNQPQHF.

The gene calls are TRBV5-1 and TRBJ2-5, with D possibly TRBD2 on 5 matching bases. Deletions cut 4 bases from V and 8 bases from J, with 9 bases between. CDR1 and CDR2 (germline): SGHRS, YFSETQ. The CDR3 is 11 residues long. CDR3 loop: CASSEGPTQYF. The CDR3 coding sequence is TGCGCCAGCAGCGAGGGCCCCACCCAGTACTTC.

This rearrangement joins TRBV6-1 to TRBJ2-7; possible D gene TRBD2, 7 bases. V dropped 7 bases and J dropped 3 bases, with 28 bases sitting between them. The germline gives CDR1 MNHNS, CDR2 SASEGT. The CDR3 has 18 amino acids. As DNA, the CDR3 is TGTGCCAGCACCCGACCTACCGGGTCAAGGGGGGGGAGCTACGAGCAGTACTTC. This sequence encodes CASTRPTGSRGGSYEQYF.

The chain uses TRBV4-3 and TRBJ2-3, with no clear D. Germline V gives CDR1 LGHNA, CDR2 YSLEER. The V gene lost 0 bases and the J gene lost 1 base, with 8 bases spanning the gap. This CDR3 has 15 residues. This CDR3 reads CASSQEHQGTDTQYF. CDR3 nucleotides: TGCGCCAGCAGCCAAGAACATCAAGGCACAGATACGCAGTATTTT.

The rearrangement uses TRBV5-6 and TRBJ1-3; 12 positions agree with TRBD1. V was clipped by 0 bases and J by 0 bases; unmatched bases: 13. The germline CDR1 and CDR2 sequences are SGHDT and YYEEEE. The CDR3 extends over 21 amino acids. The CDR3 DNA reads TGTGCCAGCAGCTTGGTGTGGATTGGGACAGGGGGCTCGTTCTCTGGAAACACCATATATTTT. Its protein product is CASSLVWIGTGGSFSGNTIYF.

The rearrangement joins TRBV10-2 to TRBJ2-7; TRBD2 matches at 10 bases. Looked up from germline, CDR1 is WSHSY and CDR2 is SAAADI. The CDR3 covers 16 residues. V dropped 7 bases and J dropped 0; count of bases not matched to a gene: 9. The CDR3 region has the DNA TGCGCCAGCATATCTTCTAGCGGGGGAAGCTCCTACGAGCAGTACTTC. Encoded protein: CASISSSGGSSYEQYF.

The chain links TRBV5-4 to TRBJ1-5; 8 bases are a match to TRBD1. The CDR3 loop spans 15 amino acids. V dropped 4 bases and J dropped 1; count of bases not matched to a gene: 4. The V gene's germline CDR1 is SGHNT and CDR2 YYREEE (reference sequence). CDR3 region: CASSKGQDSNQPQHF. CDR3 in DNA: TGTGCCAGCAGCAAGGGACAGGACAGCAATCAGCCCCAGCATTTT.

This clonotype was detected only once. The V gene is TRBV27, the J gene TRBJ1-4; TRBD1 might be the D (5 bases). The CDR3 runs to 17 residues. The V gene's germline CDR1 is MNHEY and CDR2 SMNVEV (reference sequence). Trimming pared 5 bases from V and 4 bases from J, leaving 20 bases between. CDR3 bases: TGTGCCAGCAGTCCCCAAATCCCGACAGTCATTAATGAAAAACTGTTTTTT. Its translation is CASSPQIPTVINEKLFF.

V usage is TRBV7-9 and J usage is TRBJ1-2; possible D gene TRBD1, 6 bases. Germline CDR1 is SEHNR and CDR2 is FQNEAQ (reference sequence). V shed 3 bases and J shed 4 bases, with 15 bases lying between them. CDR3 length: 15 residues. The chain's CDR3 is CASSLLSGATYGYTF. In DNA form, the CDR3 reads TGTGCCAGCAGCTTGTTATCGGGGGCTACCTATGGCTACACCTTC.

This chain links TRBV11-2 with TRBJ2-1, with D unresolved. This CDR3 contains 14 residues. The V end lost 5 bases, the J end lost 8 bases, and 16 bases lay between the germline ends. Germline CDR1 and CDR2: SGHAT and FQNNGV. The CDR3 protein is CASSPGGSADEQFF. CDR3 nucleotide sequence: TGTGCCAGCAGCCCAGGTGGTTCGGCCGATGAGCAGTTCTTC.

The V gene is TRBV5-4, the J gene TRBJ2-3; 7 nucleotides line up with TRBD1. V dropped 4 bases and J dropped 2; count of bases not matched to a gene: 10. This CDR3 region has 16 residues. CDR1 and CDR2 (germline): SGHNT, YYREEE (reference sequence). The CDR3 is CASSHTPTGPTDTQYF. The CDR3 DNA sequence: TGTGCCAGCAGCCATACACCGACAGGGCCCACAGATACGCAGTATTTT.

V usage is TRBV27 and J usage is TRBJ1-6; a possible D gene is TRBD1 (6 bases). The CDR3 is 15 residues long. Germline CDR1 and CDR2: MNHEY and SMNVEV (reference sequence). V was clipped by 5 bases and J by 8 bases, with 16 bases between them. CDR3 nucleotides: TGTGCCAGCAGTATAAACCGGGACATATATTCACCCCTCCACTTT. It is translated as CASSINRDIYSPLHF.

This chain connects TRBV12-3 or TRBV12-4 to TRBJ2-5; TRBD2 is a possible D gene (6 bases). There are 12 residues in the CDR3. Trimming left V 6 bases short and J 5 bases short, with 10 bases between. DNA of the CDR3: TGTGCCAGCAGGGGGGGTTTGGAGACCCAGTACTTC. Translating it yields CASRGGLETQYF.

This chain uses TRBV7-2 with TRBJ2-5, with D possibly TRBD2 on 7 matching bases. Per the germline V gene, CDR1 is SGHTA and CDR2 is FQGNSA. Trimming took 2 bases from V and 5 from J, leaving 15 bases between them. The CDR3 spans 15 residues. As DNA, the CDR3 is TGTGCCAGCAGCTTACGGGGGGCGTGGGGCGAGACCCAGTACTTC. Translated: CASSLRGAWGETQYF.

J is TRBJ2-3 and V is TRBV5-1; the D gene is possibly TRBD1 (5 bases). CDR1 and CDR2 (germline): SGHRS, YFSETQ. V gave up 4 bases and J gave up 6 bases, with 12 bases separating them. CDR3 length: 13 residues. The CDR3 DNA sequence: TGCGCCAGCAGCATAGGACAAGGGGATACGCAGTATTTT. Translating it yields CASSIGQGDTQYF.